The clone carrying this TCR beta chain was counted ten times or more. Its antigen is as yet unknown. Germline assignment: CDR1 SQVTM and CDR2 ANQGSEA. The CDR3 contains 12 residues. This entry is derived from a study of T cells in Graves' hyperthyroidism and ophthalmopathy. Study results and caveats: Blood also carried most thyroid clonotypes expanded above 0.001.

What was amplified from RNA transcripts were TCR beta CDR3 regions. Carried out on the TCR CDR3, a first-round RT-PCR used the HTBI primer set. Using its own MiXCR run on the multiplex PCR reads, TCRdb lists one record per CDR3 protein. Seen here are a few hundred thousand distinct CDR3 sequences, just over 45% observed once, and the top ten hold about 8.3%. The receptor's source is a woman aged 18 to 35 with Graves' hyperthyroidism. The V call is TRBV29-1, the J call TRBJ1-5; D is perhaps TRBD1 (5 bases). The material sequenced was peripheral blood or thyroid tissue (not recorded which). Here the CDR3 reads CSARQSNQPQHF. CDR3 coding DNA: TGCAGTGCTAGACAGAGCAATCAGCCCCAGCATTTT. Using reference TRBV29-1 and TRBJ1-5 for the parts outside the CDR3, the full variable domain is SAVISQKPSRDICQRGTSLTIQCQVDSQVTMMFWYRQQPGQSLTLIATANQGSEATYESGFVIDKFPISRPNLTFSTLTVSNMSPEDSSIYLCSARQSNQPQHFGDGTRLSIL.